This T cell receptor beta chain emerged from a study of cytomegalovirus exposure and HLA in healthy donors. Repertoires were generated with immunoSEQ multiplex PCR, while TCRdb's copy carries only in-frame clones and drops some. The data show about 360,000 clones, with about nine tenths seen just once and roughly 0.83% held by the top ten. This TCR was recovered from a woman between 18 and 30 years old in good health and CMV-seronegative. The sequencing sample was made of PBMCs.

The DNA of the CDR3 is TGCGCCAGCCGGACGGGGGGTCAAGAGACCCAGTACTTC. It translates to CASRTGGQETQYF. This chain connects TRBV5-1 to TRBJ2-5, with TRBD2 matching 7 bases. Trimming took 7 bases from V and 2 from J; bases not matched to a gene: 5. The CDR3 extends over 13 amino acids. Germline CDR1 is SGHRS and CDR2 is YFSETQ.